This T cell receptor beta chain was captured in a study of blood T cell repertoires in COVID-19. For the study at large: Collection of acute and convalescent COVID-19 samples took place in the United States, Italy and Spain. PBMCs, B-cell-depleted T cells, or T cells provided the cDNA or gDNA that made up the material.

As originally analysed: How many nucleated cells were present was estimated from reference gene primer amplification. Measured with immunoSEQ multiplex PCR; TCRdb has only the in-frame clones, and not every one. V and J calls and clone size are those listed in that table; D and trimming were worked out from the DNA. The table lists more than 150,000 clones, 75% to 85% of them singletons, with 9.8% in the top ten. V trimming: 3 bases; J trimming: 1 base; junction bases outside the gene matches: 8. CDR3 length equals 17 residues. The germline V gene encodes CDR1 ENHRY and CDR2 SYGVKD. The receptor's source is a woman in her forties or fifties with acute or convalescent COVID-19. The sample taken for sequencing was peripheral blood. The chain couples TRBV10-3 to TRBJ2-2, with 7 nucleotides matching TRBD2. CDR3 nucleotides: TGTGCCATCAGTGATGCCCTTGCGGGGGAGAACACCGGGGAGCTGTTTTTT. Amino acid sequence: CAISDALAGENTGELFF.